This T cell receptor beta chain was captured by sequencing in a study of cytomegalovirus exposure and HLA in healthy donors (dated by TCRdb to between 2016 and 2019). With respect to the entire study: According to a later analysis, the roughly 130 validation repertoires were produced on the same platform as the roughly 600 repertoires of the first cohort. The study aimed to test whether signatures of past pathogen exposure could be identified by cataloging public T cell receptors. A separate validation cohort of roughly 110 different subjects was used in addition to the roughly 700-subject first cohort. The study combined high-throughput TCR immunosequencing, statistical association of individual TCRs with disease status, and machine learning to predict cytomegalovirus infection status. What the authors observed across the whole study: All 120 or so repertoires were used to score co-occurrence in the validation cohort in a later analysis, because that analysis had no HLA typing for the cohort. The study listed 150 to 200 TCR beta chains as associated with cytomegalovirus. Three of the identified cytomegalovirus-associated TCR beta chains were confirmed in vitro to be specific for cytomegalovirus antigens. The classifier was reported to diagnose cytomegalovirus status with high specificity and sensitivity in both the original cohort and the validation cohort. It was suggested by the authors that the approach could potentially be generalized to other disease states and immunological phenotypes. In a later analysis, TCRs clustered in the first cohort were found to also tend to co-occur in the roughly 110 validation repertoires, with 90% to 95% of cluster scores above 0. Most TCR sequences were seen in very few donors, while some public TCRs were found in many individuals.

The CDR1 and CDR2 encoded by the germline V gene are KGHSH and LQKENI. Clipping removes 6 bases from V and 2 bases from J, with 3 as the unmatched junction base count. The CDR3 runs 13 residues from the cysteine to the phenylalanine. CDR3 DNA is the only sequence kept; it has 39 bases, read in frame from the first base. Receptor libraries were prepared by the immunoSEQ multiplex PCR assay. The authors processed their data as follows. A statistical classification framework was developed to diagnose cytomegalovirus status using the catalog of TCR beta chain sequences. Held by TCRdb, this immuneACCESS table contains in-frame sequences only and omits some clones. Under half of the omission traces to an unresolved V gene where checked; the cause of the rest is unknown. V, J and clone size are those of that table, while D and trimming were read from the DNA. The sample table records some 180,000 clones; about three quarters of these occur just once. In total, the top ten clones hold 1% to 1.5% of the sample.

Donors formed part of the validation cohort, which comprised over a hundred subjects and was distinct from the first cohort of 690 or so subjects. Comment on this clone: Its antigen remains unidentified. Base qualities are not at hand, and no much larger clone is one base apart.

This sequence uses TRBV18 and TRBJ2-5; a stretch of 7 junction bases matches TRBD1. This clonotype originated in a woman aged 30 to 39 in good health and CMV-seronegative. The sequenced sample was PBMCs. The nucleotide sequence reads TGTGCCAGCTCCCCCAGGGGGCAAGAGACCCAGTACTTC. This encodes CASSPRGQETQYF.